A selection of T cell receptor beta chains follows, all from one sample in a study of STAT5B mutations in CD4+ large granular lymphocyte leukemia. TCRdb's copy holds only in-frame clones and misses some; the assay was immunoSEQ multiplex PCR. The data hold around 30,000 clones, with approximately 69% observed a single time. Sequencing input: CD4+ T cells from blood buffy coats. These TCRs come from a human donor in good health. Each CDR3 is given with its conserved first and last residue. The order of the fields is clone size, D gene, V gene, J gene, CDR3 length, CDR3 DNA, CDR3 protein. A D gene is named only where the DNA matches it firmly. A row's size may be missing; if present it is once, few, many or a size class.

few,-,TRBV19,TRBJ1-1,13,TGTGCCAGTAGTAGAACCATGAACACTGAAGCTTTCTTT,CASSRTMNTEAFF
-,-,TRBV13,TRBJ2-2,15,TGTGCCAGCAGCTTAGGACAGGTGGTTACCGGGGAGCTGTTTTTT,CASSLGQVVTGELFF
-,TRBD1,TRBV5-1,TRBJ2-7,15,TGCGCCAGCAGCTTTGGGACAGGAGAGGGTGTTGAGCAGTACTTC,CASSFGTGEGVEQYF
-,-,TRBV6-1,TRBJ1-1,13,TGTGCCAGCAGTGAGTTTACCTACACTGAAGCTTTCTTT,CASSEFTYTEAFF
-,TRBD1,TRBV23-1,TRBJ1-1,16,TGCGCCAGCATCCCGAACAGGGGGCGCAAGGGCACTGAAGCTTTCTTT,CASIPNRGRKGTEAFF
-,-,TRBV2,TRBJ2-3,14,TGTGCCAGCATGCGCGGGGAGCTCACAGATACGCAGTATTTT,CASMRGELTDTQYF
-,TRBD1,TRBV7-8,TRBJ1-4,15,TGTGCCAGCAGCTCCGACGGGACAGCCTCTGAAAAACTGTTTTTT,CASSSDGTASEKLFF
-,TRBD1,TRBV4-2,TRBJ1-2,17,TGTGCCAGCAGCCAAGACCCGCGGGGGACAGGGGCCTATGGCTACACCTTC,CASSQDPRGTGAYGYTF
-,TRBD2,TRBV10-2,TRBJ2-3,16,TGCGCCAGCAGTGATTGGCTAGCGGGGCCAACAGATACGCAGTATTTT,CASSDWLAGPTDTQYF
-,-,TRBV29-1,TRBJ1-1,14,TGCAGCGTTGAATTATCACCCGGGGCCACTGAAGCTTTCTTT,CSVELSPGATEAFF
-,-,TRBV11-3,TRBJ2-2,15,TGTGCCAGCAGCTTTTCCGGGGGTAACACCGGGGAGCTGTTTTTT,CASSFSGGNTGELFF
-,-,TRBV5-6,TRBJ1-3,18,TGTGCCAGCAGCTTTGGGGCAGGGGACCGATCCTCTGGAAACACCATATATTTT,CASSFGAGDRSSGNTIYF
medium-sized,TRBD1,TRBV5-1,TRBJ1-6,15,TGCGCCAGCAGGCCCGGGACAGGGGGTAATTCACCCCTCCACTTT,CASRPGTGGNSPLHF
-,-,TRBV28,TRBJ1-2,14,TGTGCCAGCACCCTCAGCCTGGGGGTAGGTGGCTACACCTTC,CASTLSLGVGGYTF
-,TRBD1,TRBV18,TRBJ2-1,14,TGTGCCAGCTCAATAGACCGGGACAGCCAAGAGCAGTTCTTC,CASSIDRDSQEQFF
-,-,TRBV7-6,TRBJ2-2,15,TGTGCCAGCAGCTCTCCCGCCCCCGACACCGGGGAGCTGTTTTTT,CASSSPAPDTGELFF
-,-,TRBV6-6,TRBJ1-3,15,TGTGCCAGCAGTCCGAGTCGTAGCTCTGGAAACACCATATATTTT,CASSPSRSSGNTIYF
-,-,TRBV5-1,TRBJ2-7,13,TGCGCCAGCAGCTTGTGGGGTTCCTCCGAGCAGTACTTC,CASSLWGSSEQYF
-,TRBD1,TRBV2,TRBJ1-1,14,TGTGCCAGCAGTCTACAGGGGGCCAACACTGAAGCTTTCTTT,CASSLQGANTEAFF
-,-,TRBV6-6,TRBJ1-3,15,TGTGCCAGCAGTTACTCCTCAGACTCTGGAAACACCATATATTTT,CASSYSSDSGNTIYF
-,-,TRBV30,TRBJ1-2,13,TGTGCCTGGAGTGTAAACAGGGAGGGTGGCTACACCTTC,CAWSVNREGGYTF
-,-,TRBV10-3,TRBJ1-2,14,TGTGCCATCAGTGGCATGGGGGCCCTGGGTGGCTACACCTTC,CAISGMGALGGYTF
-,-,TRBV19,TRBJ1-3,16,TGTGCCAGTAGTATCGGGGATCTCGGCTCTGGAAACACCATATATTTT,CASSIGDLGSGNTIYF
-,TRBD2,TRBV5-5,TRBJ2-1,14,TGTGCCAGCAGCGCCGGGACTAGGAACAATGAGCAGTTCTTC,CASSAGTRNNEQFF
once,-,TRBV11-2,TRBJ2-1,13,TGTGCCAGCAGCTTAAATCGGTACAATGAGCAGTTCTTC,CASSLNRYNEQFF
-,TRBD1,TRBV10-3,TRBJ1-2,16,TGTGCCATCAGCCGACAGGGGAACGGCGCGAACTATGGCTACACCTTC,CAISRQGNGANYGYTF
-,TRBD1,TRBV10-3,TRBJ2-2,13,TGTGCCACCAGGGGGCTCGATGCCGGGGAGCTGTTTTTT,CATRGLDAGELFF
-,-,TRBV2,TRBJ1-5,12,TGTGCCAGCGGAGGAAGTAATCAGCCCCAGCATTTT,CASGGSNQPQHF
-,-,TRBV19,TRBJ1-4,11,TGTGCCAGTAGTATGAATGAAAAACTGTTTTTT,CASSMNEKLFF
-,-,TRBV18,TRBJ1-5,14,TGTGCCAGCTCCCTTACAGGTGGCGATCAGCCCCAGCATTTT,CASSLTGGDQPQHF
-,-,TRBV5-4,TRBJ2-2,13,TGTGCCAGCAGCTTTAGAGATCACGGGGAGCTGTTTTTT,CASSFRDHGELFF
-,-,TRBV10-3,TRBJ1-6,13,TGTGCCATCAGTGACAGGGAGAATTCACCCCTCCACTTT,CAISDRENSPLHF
-,TRBD1,TRBV19,TRBJ2-5,14,TGTGCCACCTCATTAAGGGGGCGCAGTGAGACCCAGTACTTC,CATSLRGRSETQYF
-,-,TRBV5-8,TRBJ2-5,15,TGTGCCAGCAGCTCTCCTTTAGACAGCCAAGAGACCCAGTACTTC,CASSSPLDSQETQYF
few,TRBD2,TRBV7-2,TRBJ2-3,15,TGTGCCAGCAGCTCCCAAGCGGGGAGCACAGATACGCAGTATTTT,CASSSQAGSTDTQYF
-,TRBD1,TRBV27,TRBJ2-7,15,TGTGCCAGCAGTTCCCGGACAGGGGGTCCCTACGAGCAGTACTTC,CASSSRTGGPYEQYF
-,TRBD1,TRBV28,TRBJ2-2,15,TGTGCCATACGTATTGGGACAGGGAACACCGGGGAGCTGTTTTTT,CAIRIGTGNTGELFF
once,TRBD1,TRBV29-1,TRBJ2-2,13,TGCAGCGCGGACAGGGGAAAAGCCGGGGAGCTGTTTTTT,CSADRGKAGELFF
-,TRBD1,TRBV27,TRBJ1-1,14,TGTGCCAGCAGTTATGGAGGGACAGGGGGATTGGCTTTCTTT,CASSYGGTGGLAFF
-,-,TRBV7-2,TRBJ2-5,13,TGTGCCAGCAGCTTTTGGGGGCTTGAGACCCAGTACTTC,CASSFWGLETQYF
few,-,TRBV19,TRBJ2-7,15,TGTGCCAGTAGGCAAACCGGGACGGCAATCTCCGAGCAGTACTTC,CASRQTGTAISEQYF
-,TRBD1,TRBV5-1,TRBJ2-1,12,TGCGCCAGCGGACAGGGGGGGAATGAGCAGTTCTTC,CASGQGGNEQFF
few,-,TRBV27,TRBJ2-3,14,TGTGCCAGCAGTTTTATTGGGAGCACAGATACGCAGTATTTT,CASSFIGSTDTQYF